A selection of T cell receptor beta chains follows, all from one sample in a study of type 1 regulatory T cells. TCRdb reprocessed the reads with MiXCR, giving one entry per CDR3 protein. This sample carries 20,000 to 25,000 distinct CDR3 sequences, roughly 72% of them seen once, and the ten largest clones take 12% to 15%. Their specific antigens are unknown. Sequencing was carried out using cultured T cells, either the whole culture or a sorted T cell fraction (not recorded which). The receptors stem from a human donor in good health. Both conserved end residues are part of each CDR3.

CASSDRDNSPLHF | 13 | TRBV6-2/TRBV6-3
CSARGSLEGKYVDEQFF | 17 | TRBV20-1
CASSNRGLNNEQFF | 14 | TRBV13
CASSEPGADNEQFF | 14 | TRBV2
CASSLGSGSNTGELFF | 16 | TRBV7-8
CASRASVNTGELFF | 14 | TRBV12-3/TRBV12-4
CASSLGTGPAEETQYF | 16 | TRBV5-1
CASSFRLGYGYTF | 13 | TRBV27
CASSSGTSGGTGELFF | 16 | TRBV12-3/TRBV12-4
CSASRSAEPSEAFF | 14 | TRBV20-1
CASSIMTGSYDGYTF | 15 | TRBV5-1
CASSQDPGINKKLFF | 15 | TRBV4-3
CASSRAFQSRSGNTIYF | 17 | TRBV7-2
CASSLTTGELFF | 12 | TRBV12-3/TRBV12-4
CSAKGPYNEQFF | 12 | TRBV20-1
CASSQGPGIRTDTQYF | 16 | TRBV14
CASSGRLGNYGYTF | 14 | TRBV7-2